Following are 20 T cell receptor beta chains from one sample sequenced in a study of OX40 agonist ivuxolimab in advanced cancers. Profiled with immunoSEQ multiplex PCR; TCRdb holds only in-frame clones, not every one. The sample comprises about 79,000 clones, roughly 86% of which are singletons, and 0.8% to 1% rests with the top ten. The material was CD4+ or CD8+ T cells sorted from blood, obtained in a trial of the OX40 agonist ivuxolimab. Receptors were obtained from an adult with an advanced solid tumor such as melanoma, head and neck, liver or kidney cancer.

The V and J genes are TRBV6-4 and TRBJ2-1; D possibly matches TRBD1 or TRBD2 (5 bases each). Trimming left V 3 bases short and J 0 bases short, with 9 bases between. This CDR3 has 15 residues. Germline values: CDR1 MRHNA, CDR2 SNTAGT. CDR3 sequence (DNA): TGTGCCAGCAGTGAACTCGGGGCCTCCTACAATGAGCAGTTCTTC. Translating gives CASSELGASYNEQFF.

The chain has TRBV7-2 and TRBJ2-7, with 7 bases aligning to TRBD2. The CDR3 totals 18 residues. V lost 2 bases and J lost 2; bases outside the gene matches: 15. Per germline, CDR1 SGHTA and CDR2 FQGNSA. CDR3 DNA: TGTGCCAGCAGCTTATCCAGGTGGGAGGGCAGAATCCCCTACGAGCAGTACTTC. This gives the protein CASSLSRWEGRIPYEQYF.

The J gene is TRBJ1-3, the V gene TRBV7-9; possible D gene TRBD1, 5 bases. The CDR3 runs to 16 residues. The germline CDR1 and CDR2 sequences are SEHNR and FQNEAQ (reference sequence). Trimming cost V 1 base and J 0 bases, with 10 bases left between them. CDR3 amino acids: CASSLDPGHSGNTIYF. The CDR3 DNA reads TGTGCCAGCAGCTTAGATCCCGGACACTCTGGAAACACCATATATTTT.

The chain is built from TRBV15 and TRBJ2-3, with 8 positions matching TRBD2. There are 15 residues in the CDR3. J lost 1 base, V lost 4 bases, and 4 bases had no gene match. Germline assignment: CDR1 LNHNV and CDR2 YYDKDF (reference sequence). The CDR3 sequence: CATSTLLAGTDTQYF. The CDR3 nucleotides read TGTGCCACCAGCACCTTACTAGCGGGCACAGATACGCAGTATTTT.

This chain links TRBV9 with TRBJ2-4; no definite D call. The germline V gene encodes CDR1 SGDLS and CDR2 YYNGEE. Trimming removed 0 bases at V and 0 bases at J, with 10 bases between. This CDR3 region has 16 residues. The DNA of the CDR3 is TGTGCCAGCAGCGTAGATGGAACGTTAGCCAAAAACATTCAGTACTTC. This codes for CASSVDGTLAKNIQYF.

The chain joins TRBV7-2 to TRBJ1-1; weak D call: TRBD1 (6 bases). CDR1 and CDR2 from the germline V gene are SGHTA and FQGNSA. The CDR3 contains 16 residues. Trimming left V 5 bases short and J 0 bases short, with 16 bases between. The CDR3 spells CASSPGSGVMNTEAFF. The CDR3 DNA sequence: TGTGCCAGCAGCCCAGGCTCAGGGGTGATGAACACTGAAGCTTTCTTT.

V usage is TRBV2 and J usage is TRBJ2-3; D gene ambiguous. Trimming took off 7 bases at V and 0 bases at J, with 11 bases between the two ends. The CDR3 consists of 14 residues. Germline CDR1 and CDR2: SNHLY and FYNNEI. CDR3: CASTPLGSTDTQYF. The CDR3 DNA reads TGTGCCAGCACCCCATTGGGGAGCACAGATACGCAGTATTTT.

This clone came up a few times. The V gene is TRBV1, the J gene TRBJ2-3; TRBD1 is taken as the D call from the table, unchecked against the DNA. TRBV1 is designated a pseudogene. This CDR3 is built from 19 residues. CDR3 nucleotides: TGCACCAGCAGCCACGGGACAGGGGATACTAGCGGATGCACAGATACGCAGTATTTT. It specifies CTSSHGTGDTSGCTDTQYF.

The V gene is TRBV5-4, the J gene TRBJ2-1; unclear D gene. V shed 1 base and J shed 1 base, with 6 bases lying between them. Germline loops: CDR1 SGHNT, CDR2 YYREEE (reference sequence). The CDR3 totals 14 residues. The CDR3 sequence: CASSLTKSYNEQFF. CDR3 DNA sequence: TGTGCCAGCAGCTTGACTAAATCCTACAATGAGCAGTTCTTC.

This clone was recorded a few times. The V call is TRBV19, the J call TRBJ1-2; the match to TRBD1 covers 11 bases. The CDR3 runs 16 residues. V lost 7 bases and J lost 4; bases outside the gene matches: 11. The germline V gene has CDR1 LNHDA and CDR2 SQIVND (reference sequence). CDR3 bases: TGTGCCAGTAAGTCCCGGGACAGGGGGACAAGCTATGGCTACACCTTC. Protein product: CASKSRDRGTSYGYTF.

The gene calls are TRBV5-6 and TRBJ1-2, with D possibly being TRBD1 (5 bases). V lost 0 bases to trimming and J lost 7 bases, with 10 bases between them. The length of the CDR3 is 13 residues. Germline V gene sequence: CDR1 SGHDT, CDR2 YYEEEE. In nucleotides, the CDR3 is TGTGCCAGCAGCTTGGATCCGAGGGGTGGCTACACCTTC. Encoded protein: CASSLDPRGGYTF.

The gene calls are TRBV6-5 and TRBJ2-1; D remains unclear. The CDR3 has 15 residues. V was clipped by 5 bases and J by 1 base, with 12 bases between them. Germline assignment: CDR1 MNHEY and CDR2 SVGAGI. This chain's CDR3 is CASSGEALSYNEQFF. The CDR3 DNA sequence: TGTGCCAGCAGTGGAGAGGCATTATCCTACAATGAGCAGTTCTTC.

This chain connects TRBV9 to TRBJ1-5; D call uncertain. CDR1 SGDLS and CDR2 YYNGEE come from the germline V gene. This CDR3 comprises 13 residues. The V end was cut by 0 bases, the J end by 2 bases, with 3 bases between. CDR3 loop: CASSVDGNQPQHF. DNA for the CDR3: TGTGCCAGCAGCGTAGACGGCAATCAGCCCCAGCATTTT.

This clone showed up just once. The CDR3 is CASSSFQGRDYGYTF. The CDR3 DNA follows: TGTGCCAGCAGCTCATTCCAGGGTAGGGACTATGGCTACACCTTC. This chain joins TRBV7-2 and TRBJ1-2, with TRBD1 as a possible D gene (5 bases). The length of the CDR3 is 15 residues. V lost 4 bases and J 3 bases, leaving 15 bases between the germline ends. Germline V CDR1 and CDR2: SGHTA, FQGNSA.

V and J are TRBV19 and TRBJ2-5, with 9 bases identical to TRBD1. The J segment lost 1 base and the V segment lost 5 bases, leaving 5 bases of the junction unmatched. The CDR3 runs 15 residues. Germline lookup yields CDR1 LNHDA and CDR2 SQIVND (reference sequence). The CDR3 sequence is CASSSYRGPQETQYF. The CDR3 nucleotides are TGTGCCAGTAGTTCCTACAGGGGGCCCCAAGAGACCCAGTACTTC.

The gene calls are TRBV2 and TRBJ2-7; a possible D gene is TRBD2 (5 bases). CDR1 and CDR2 from the germline V gene are SNHLY and FYNNEI. V was shortened by 6 bases and J by 0 bases, with 12 bases between the two germline ends. The CDR3 has 14 amino acids. CDR3 in amino acids: CASRGVLSSYEQYF. In DNA, the CDR3 is TGTGCCAGCAGGGGAGTCTTAAGCTCCTACGAGCAGTACTTC.

V usage is TRBV27 and J usage is TRBJ2-5; 9 bases match TRBD2. The better agreement between TRBJ2-7 and the DNA end casts doubt on the J call. The CDR3 extends over 15 amino acids. Per the germline V gene, CDR1 is MNHEY and CDR2 is SMNVEV (reference sequence). In DNA form, the CDR3 reads TGTGCCAGCAGTTTAACGGCTAGCGGGGCCTACGAGCAGTACTTC. This codes for CASSLTASGAYEQYF.

This clone showed up just once. The CDR3 DNA sequence: TGTGCCAGCAGCCCCCAGCGGGGGGGGTACGAGGAGCAGTTCTTC. It yields the protein CASSPQRGGYEEQFF. The V and J genes are TRBV11-1 and TRBJ2-1; 10 bases are shared with TRBD2. Germline CDR1 reads SGHAT; CDR2 reads FQDESV (reference sequence). Unmatched junction bases numbered 11, after V lost 5 bases and J lost 10 bases. This CDR3 has 15 residues.

The chain uses TRBV4-1 and TRBJ1-5; tentative D call: TRBD1 (5 bases). CDR1 and CDR2 (germline): MGHRA, YSYEKL. The CDR3 contains 16 residues. Trimming stripped 0 bases from V and 6 bases from J, with 15 bases between. CDR3 in DNA: TGCGCCAGCAGCCAAGAATATCAAGGGGCGGTTCAGCCCCAGCATTTT. Protein product: CASSQEYQGAVQPQHF.

This clone was seen only a few times. The chain uses TRBV27 and TRBJ2-3, with D perhaps matching TRBD2 (5 bases). This CDR3 has 16 amino acids. CDR1 and CDR2 from the germline V gene are MNHEY and SMNVEV (reference sequence). Trimming shortened V by 4 bases and J by 3 bases, and 17 bases separated the two germline ends. The CDR3 loop reads CASSSFAERVTDTQYF. The DNA for the CDR3 is TGTGCCAGCAGTTCCTTCGCCGAGAGGGTGACAGATACGCAGTATTTT.